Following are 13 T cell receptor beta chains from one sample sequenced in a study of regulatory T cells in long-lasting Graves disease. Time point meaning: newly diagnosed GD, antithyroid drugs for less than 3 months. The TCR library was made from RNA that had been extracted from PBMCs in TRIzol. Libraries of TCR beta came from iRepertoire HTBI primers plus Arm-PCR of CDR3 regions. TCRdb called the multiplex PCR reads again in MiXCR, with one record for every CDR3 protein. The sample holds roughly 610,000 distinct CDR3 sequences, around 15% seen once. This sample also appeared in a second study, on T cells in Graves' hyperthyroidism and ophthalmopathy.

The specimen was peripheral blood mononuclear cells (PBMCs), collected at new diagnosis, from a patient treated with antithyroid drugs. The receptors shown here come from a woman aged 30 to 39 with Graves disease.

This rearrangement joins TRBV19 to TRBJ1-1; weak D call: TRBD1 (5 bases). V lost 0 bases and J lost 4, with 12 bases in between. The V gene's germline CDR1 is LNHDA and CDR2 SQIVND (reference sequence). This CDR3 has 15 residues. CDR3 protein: CASSIEAAGFTEAFF. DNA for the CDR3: TGTGCCAGTAGTATAGAGGCCGCAGGGTTCACTGAAGCTTTCTTT.

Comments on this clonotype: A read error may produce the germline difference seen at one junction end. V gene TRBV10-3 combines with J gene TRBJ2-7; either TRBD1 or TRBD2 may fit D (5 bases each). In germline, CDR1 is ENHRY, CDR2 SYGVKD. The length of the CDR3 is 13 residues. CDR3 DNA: TGTGCCTTCAGTGAGTTCGATGGGACGGAGGAGTACTTC. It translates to CAFSEFDGTEEYF.

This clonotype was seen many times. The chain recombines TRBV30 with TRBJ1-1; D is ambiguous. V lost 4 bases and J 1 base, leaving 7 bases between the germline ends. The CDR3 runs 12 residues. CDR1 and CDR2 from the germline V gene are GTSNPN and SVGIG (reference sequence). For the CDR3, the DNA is TGTGCCTGGAACATGGGGAACACTGAAGCTTTCTTT. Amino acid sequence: CAWNMGNTEAFF.

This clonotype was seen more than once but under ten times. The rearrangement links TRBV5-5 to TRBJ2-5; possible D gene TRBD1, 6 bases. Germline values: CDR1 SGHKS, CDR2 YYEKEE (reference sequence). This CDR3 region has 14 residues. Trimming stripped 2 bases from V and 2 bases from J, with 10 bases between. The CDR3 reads CASSLTGIQETQYF. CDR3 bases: TGTGCCAGCAGCTTAACAGGGATTCAAGAGACCCAGTACTTC.

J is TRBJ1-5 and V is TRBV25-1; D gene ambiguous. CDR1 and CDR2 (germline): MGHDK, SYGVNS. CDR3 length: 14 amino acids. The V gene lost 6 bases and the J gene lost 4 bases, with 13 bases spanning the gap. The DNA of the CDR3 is TGTGCCAGCAGCCGGCCCTGCCCGAATCAGCCCCAGCATTTT. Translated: CASSRPCPNQPQHF.

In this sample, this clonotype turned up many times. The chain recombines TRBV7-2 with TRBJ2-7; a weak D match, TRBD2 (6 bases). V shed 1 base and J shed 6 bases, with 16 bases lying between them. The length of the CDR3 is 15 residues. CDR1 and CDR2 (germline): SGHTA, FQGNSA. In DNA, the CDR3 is TGTGCCAGCAGCTTAGGACCCCCCGGGGGTAGCGAGCAGTACTTC. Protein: CASSLGPPGGSEQYF.

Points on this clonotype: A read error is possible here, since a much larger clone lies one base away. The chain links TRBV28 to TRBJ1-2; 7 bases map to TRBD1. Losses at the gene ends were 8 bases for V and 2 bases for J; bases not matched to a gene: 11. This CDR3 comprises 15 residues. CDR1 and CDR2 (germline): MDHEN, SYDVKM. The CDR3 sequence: CASGQLDRVNYGYTF. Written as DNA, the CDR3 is TGTGCCAGCGGGCAACTAGACAGGGTAAACTATGGCTACACCTTC.

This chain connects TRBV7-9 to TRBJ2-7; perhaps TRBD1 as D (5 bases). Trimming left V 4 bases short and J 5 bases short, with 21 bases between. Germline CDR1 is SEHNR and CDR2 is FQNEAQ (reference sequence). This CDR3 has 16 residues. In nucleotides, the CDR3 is TGTGCCAGCAGCTCGAGTCGTCTTGGGGCTTGGGACGAGCAGTACTTC. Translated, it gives CASSSSRLGAWDEQYF.

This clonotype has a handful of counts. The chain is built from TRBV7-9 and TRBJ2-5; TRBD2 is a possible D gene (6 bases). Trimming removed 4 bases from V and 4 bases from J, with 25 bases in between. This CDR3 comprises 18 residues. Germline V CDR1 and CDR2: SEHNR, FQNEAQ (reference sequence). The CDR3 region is CASSSAVGSPTERETQYF. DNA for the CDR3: TGTGCCAGCAGCTCAGCGGTCGGGAGCCCGACCGAACGAGAGACCCAGTACTTC.

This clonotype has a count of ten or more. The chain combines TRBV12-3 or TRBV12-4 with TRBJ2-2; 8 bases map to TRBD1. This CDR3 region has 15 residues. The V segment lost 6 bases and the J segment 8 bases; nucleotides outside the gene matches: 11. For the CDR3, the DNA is TGTGCCAGCAGCCGCGGACAGGGTGCTGGAGGGGAGCTGTTTTTT. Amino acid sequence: CASSRGQGAGGELFF.

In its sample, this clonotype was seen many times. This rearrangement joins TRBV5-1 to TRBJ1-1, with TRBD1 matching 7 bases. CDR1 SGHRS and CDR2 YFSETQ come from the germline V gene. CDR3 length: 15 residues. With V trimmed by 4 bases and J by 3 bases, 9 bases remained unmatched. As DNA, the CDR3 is TGCGCCAGCAGCCCCCGAGGGGGCGGACACACTGAAGCTTTCTTT. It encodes CASSPRGGGHTEAFF.

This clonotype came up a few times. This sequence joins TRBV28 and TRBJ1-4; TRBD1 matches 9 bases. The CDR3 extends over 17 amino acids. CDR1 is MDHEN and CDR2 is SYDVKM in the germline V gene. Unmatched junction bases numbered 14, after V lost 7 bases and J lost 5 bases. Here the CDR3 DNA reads TGTGCCAGCAATGACGACCTCCCCGGGACAGGGAATGAAAAACTGTTTTTT. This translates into CASNDDLPGTGNEKLFF. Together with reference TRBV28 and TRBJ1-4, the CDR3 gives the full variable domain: DVKVTQSSRYLVKRTGEKVFLECVQDMDHENMFWYRQDPGLGLRLIYFSYDVKMKEKGDIPEGYSVSREKKERFSLILESASTNQTSMYLCASNDDLPGTGNEKLFFGSGTQLSVL.

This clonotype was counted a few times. CDR3 in amino acids: CASTVTGALSTNEKLFF. CDR3 bases: TGTGCCAGCACCGTGACAGGAGCCCTTTCAACTAATGAAAAACTGTTTTTT. This chain uses TRBV12-3 or TRBV12-4 with TRBJ1-4; D perhaps matches TRBD1 (6 bases). The CDR3 spans 17 residues. The V gene lost 7 bases and the J gene lost 0 bases, with 18 bases spanning the gap.